Listed below are T cell receptor beta chains from one sample, sequenced in a study of blood T cell repertoires in COVID-19. TCRdb keeps only in-frame clones here, not all; method: immunoSEQ multiplex PCR. The profile covers about 200,000 clones, with just under 85% appearing a single time and approximately 6.9% taken by the ten largest. Source material: peripheral blood. The source is a human donor with acute or convalescent COVID-19. The donor label of this sample is uncertain. The CDR3 runs from the conserved cysteine through the conserved F or W. D genes are given only for firm matches. Some rows mark clone size as missing; the rest say once, few, many or name a class of expanded clone.

d_gene: TRBD1; j_gene: TRBJ1-5; abundance: NA; v_gene: TRBV6-6; CDR3aa: CASSPPGRGDSNQPQHF; CDR3nt: TGTGCCAGCAGTCCCCCGGGCAGGGGGGATAGCAATCAGCCCCAGCATTTT
d_gene: NA; j_gene: TRBJ1-1; abundance: NA; v_gene: TRBV19; CDR3aa: CASSIDPGLMNTEAFF; CDR3nt: TGTGCCAGTAGTATAGACCCGGGACTGATGAACACTGAAGCTTTCTTT
d_gene: NA; j_gene: TRBJ1-2; abundance: NA; v_gene: TRBV27; CDR3aa: CASRRGPSYGYTF; CDR3nt: TGTGCCAGCAGGCGAGGGCCTAGCTATGGCTACACCTTC
d_gene: NA; j_gene: TRBJ2-1; abundance: NA; v_gene: TRBV27; CDR3aa: CASSSRGSYNEQFF; CDR3nt: TGTGCCAGCAGTTCCAGGGGCTCCTACAATGAGCAGTTCTTC
d_gene: NA; j_gene: TRBJ1-4; abundance: NA; v_gene: TRBV2; CDR3aa: CASRNGKLFF; CDR3nt: TGTGCCAGCCGAAACGGGAAACTGTTTTTT
d_gene: TRBD1; j_gene: TRBJ2-7; abundance: NA; v_gene: TRBV7-2; CDR3aa: CASSLVKGAGYEQYF; CDR3nt: TGTGCCAGCAGCTTAGTCAAGGGGGCAGGCTACGAGCAGTACTTC
d_gene: NA; j_gene: TRBJ1-2; abundance: NA; v_gene: TRBV12-3/TRBV12-4; CDR3aa: CASSSGWGYTF; CDR3nt: TGTGCCAGCAGTTCAGGTTGGGGCTACACCTTC
d_gene: NA; j_gene: TRBJ2-5; abundance: NA; v_gene: TRBV5-4; CDR3aa: CASSAQTGTETQYF; CDR3nt: TGTGCCAGCAGCGCCCAGACAGGAACAGAGACCCAGTACTTC
d_gene: TRBD1; j_gene: TRBJ2-7; abundance: NA; v_gene: TRBV12-3/TRBV12-4; CDR3aa: CASSPDRGEQYF; CDR3nt: TGTGCCAGCAGTCCGGACAGGGGCGAGCAGTACTTC
d_gene: TRBD1; j_gene: TRBJ1-4; abundance: once; v_gene: TRBV7-2; CDR3aa: CASSLTGPGEKLFF; CDR3nt: TGTGCCAGCAGCTTGACAGGGCCGGGGGAAAAACTGTTTTTT
d_gene: NA; j_gene: TRBJ1-5; abundance: NA; v_gene: TRBV27; CDR3aa: CASSPRGGASNQPQHF; CDR3nt: TGTGCCAGCAGTCCCAGGGGAGGGGCCAGCAATCAGCCCCAGCATTTT
d_gene: NA; j_gene: TRBJ1-5; abundance: many; v_gene: TRBV6-5; CDR3aa: CASSPGELSNQPQHF; CDR3nt: TGTGCCAGCAGTCCGGGGGAACTTAGCAATCAGCCCCAGCATTTT
d_gene: TRBD1; j_gene: TRBJ2-7; abundance: NA; v_gene: TRBV5-6; CDR3aa: CASSSGQGGSYEQYF; CDR3nt: TGTGCCAGCAGCTCAGGACAGGGGGGCTCCTACGAGCAGTACTTC
d_gene: TRBD2; j_gene: TRBJ2-5; abundance: once; v_gene: TRBV11-2; CDR3aa: CASSLELAGRETQYF; CDR3nt: TGTGCCAGCAGCTTAGAACTAGCGGGACGGGAGACCCAGTACTTC
d_gene: NA; j_gene: TRBJ1-2; abundance: once; v_gene: TRBV7-9; CDR3aa: CASSLGVFWGYTF; CDR3nt: TGTGCCAGCAGCTTAGGAGTCTTCTGGGGCTACACCTTC
d_gene: NA; j_gene: TRBJ2-5; abundance: NA; v_gene: TRBV7-9; CDR3aa: CASSLRPGLPLSETQYF; CDR3nt: TGTGCCAGCAGCTTACGCCCGGGACTTCCTTTGTCAGAGACCCAGTACTTC
d_gene: TRBD2; j_gene: TRBJ2-2; abundance: few; v_gene: TRBV24-1; CDR3aa: CATSDPSGTAGELFF; CDR3nt: TGTGCCACCAGTGACCCTAGCGGGACTGCCGGGGAGCTGTTTTTT
d_gene: NA; j_gene: TRBJ1-1; abundance: NA; v_gene: TRBV5-1; CDR3aa: CASSLLTRAEAFF; CDR3nt: TGCGCCAGCAGCTTGTTAACGAGGGCTGAAGCTTTCTTT
d_gene: TRBD2; j_gene: TRBJ2-3; abundance: once; v_gene: TRBV7-3; CDR3aa: CASSANSGRGVNTDTQYF; CDR3nt: TGTGCCAGCAGCGCAAATAGCGGGAGGGGCGTTAACACAGATACGCAGTATTTT
d_gene: NA; j_gene: TRBJ2-6; abundance: NA; v_gene: TRBV5-4; CDR3aa: CASSPPGVGSGANVLTF; CDR3nt: TGTGCCAGCAGCCCGCCAGGGGTAGGCTCTGGGGCCAACGTCCTGACTTTC
d_gene: NA; j_gene: TRBJ2-1; abundance: NA; v_gene: TRBV5-1; CDR3aa: CASTSLAGIYNEQFF; CDR3nt: TGCGCCAGCACCTCTCTGGCGGGAATATACAATGAGCAGTTCTTC
d_gene: NA; j_gene: TRBJ1-2; abundance: NA; v_gene: TRBV28; CDR3aa: CASSLWEDPYTF; CDR3nt: TGTGCCAGCAGTTTATGGGAGGACCCTTACACCTTC
d_gene: TRBD1; j_gene: TRBJ1-2; abundance: NA; v_gene: TRBV6-4; CDR3aa: CASRPGQATGDYGYTF; CDR3nt: TGTGCCAGCAGGCCGGGACAGGCTACAGGCGACTATGGCTACACCTTC
d_gene: NA; j_gene: TRBJ1-1; abundance: NA; v_gene: TRBV28; CDR3aa: CASSLATPNTEAFF; CDR3nt: TGTGCCAGCAGTTTAGCAACACCGAACACTGAAGCTTTCTTT
d_gene: NA; j_gene: TRBJ1-3; abundance: NA; v_gene: TRBV5-1; CDR3aa: CASRPQVSSGNTIYF; CDR3nt: TGCGCCAGCAGACCCCAGGTCTCTTCTGGAAACACCATATATTTT
d_gene: TRBD1; j_gene: TRBJ1-2; abundance: NA; v_gene: TRBV7-3; CDR3aa: CASSNPGQGLNYGYTF; CDR3nt: TGTGCCAGCAGCAACCCCGGACAGGGGTTGAACTATGGCTACACCTTC
d_gene: NA; j_gene: TRBJ2-7; abundance: NA; v_gene: TRBV2; CDR3aa: CASTAGSYEQYF; CDR3nt: TGTGCCAGCACGGCAGGGTCGTACGAGCAGTACTTC
d_gene: TRBD2; j_gene: TRBJ2-1; abundance: NA; v_gene: TRBV19; CDR3aa: CASSMGGIGNEQFF; CDR3nt: TGTGCCAGTAGTATGGGAGGGATTGGCAATGAGCAGTTCTTC
d_gene: TRBD2; j_gene: TRBJ2-1; abundance: NA; v_gene: TRBV19; CDR3aa: CASSIKRTSGDSYNEQFF; CDR3nt: TGTGCCAGTAGTATTAAGCGGACTAGCGGGGACTCCTACAATGAGCAGTTCTTC
d_gene: NA; j_gene: TRBJ2-7; abundance: NA; v_gene: TRBV14; CDR3aa: CASSQGLLRGGTYEQYF; CDR3nt: TGTGCCAGCAGCCAAGGACTACTAAGGGGGGGAACTTACGAGCAGTACTTC
d_gene: NA; j_gene: TRBJ2-1; abundance: NA; v_gene: TRBV28; CDR3aa: CASSMMGLHSYNEQFF; CDR3nt: TGTGCCAGCAGCATGATGGGACTCCACTCCTACAATGAGCAGTTCTTC
d_gene: NA; j_gene: TRBJ2-2; abundance: NA; v_gene: TRBV11-3; CDR3aa: CASSSDSYGELFF; CDR3nt: TGTGCCAGCAGCTCGGACAGTTACGGGGAGCTGTTTTTT
d_gene: NA; j_gene: TRBJ1-5; abundance: few; v_gene: TRBV9; CDR3aa: CASSVGAGLGQPQHF; CDR3nt: TGTGCCAGCAGCGTAGGGGCAGGGTTGGGTCAGCCCCAGCATTTT
d_gene: NA; j_gene: TRBJ1-2; abundance: NA; v_gene: TRBV7-9; CDR3aa: CASSLVGGPNYGYTF; CDR3nt: TGTGCCAGCAGCTTAGTAGGTGGGCCTAACTATGGCTACACCTTC
d_gene: NA; j_gene: TRBJ2-5; abundance: NA; v_gene: TRBV3-1/TRBV3-2; CDR3aa: CASSQDSDPGQETQYF; CDR3nt: TGTGCCAGCAGCCAAGATTCGGACCCGGGGCAAGAGACCCAGTACTTC
d_gene: TRBD1; j_gene: TRBJ2-3; abundance: NA; v_gene: TRBV2; CDR3aa: CASSVQQGAANAQYF; CDR3nt: TGTGCCAGCAGTGTCCAACAGGGGGCGGCCAATGCGCAGTATTTT
d_gene: TRBD1; j_gene: TRBJ2-1; abundance: NA; v_gene: TRBV11-1; CDR3aa: CASSRKDRGPYNEQFF; CDR3nt: TGTGCCAGCAGCCGCAAAGACAGGGGACCTTACAATGAGCAGTTCTTC
d_gene: NA; j_gene: TRBJ2-1; abundance: NA; v_gene: TRBV5-1; CDR3aa: CASSLPGNEQFF; CDR3nt: TGCGCCAGCAGCTTACCCGGCAATGAGCAGTTCTTC
d_gene: TRBD1; j_gene: TRBJ2-2; abundance: once; v_gene: TRBV30; CDR3aa: CAWSYPGQGAGELFF; CDR3nt: TGTGCCTGGAGCTATCCGGGACAGGGAGCCGGGGAGCTGTTTTTT
d_gene: NA; j_gene: TRBJ2-5; abundance: NA; v_gene: TRBV7-2; CDR3aa: CASSLAGAQETQYF; CDR3nt: TGTGCCAGCAGCTTAGCAGGGGCGCAAGAGACCCAGTACTTC
d_gene: TRBD1; j_gene: TRBJ1-2; abundance: NA; v_gene: TRBV5-4; CDR3aa: CASSYGQGGDYTF; CDR3nt: TGTGCCAGCAGCTACGGACAGGGGGGCGACTACACCTTC